These T cell receptor beta chains were read from a single sample in a study of blood T cell repertoires in COVID-19. Sequenced by immunoSEQ multiplex PCR; TCRdb stores in-frame clones only, minus some. The sample consists of approximately 200,000 clones, roughly four fifths of them appearing once. Sequencing input: PBMCs or T cells enriched from blood (not recorded which). These TCRs come from a man aged 40-49 years who had recovered from COVID-19. Each CDR3 is given with its conserved first and last residue. Fields, in order: clone size, J gene, V gene, D gene, CDR3 length, CDR3 protein, CDR3 DNA. D genes are given only for firm matches. Size tells how often a clone was seen (once, few, many) or the class of an expanded clone, and some rows leave it out.

-	TRBJ1-5	TRBV30	TRBD1	14	CAWSTDRGNQPQHF	TGTGCCTGGAGTACTGACAGGGGCAATCAGCCCCAGCATTTT
-	TRBJ1-1	TRBV5-4	TRBD1	16	CASSLGGTAANTEAFF	TGTGCCAGCAGCTTGGGAGGGACAGCCGCGAACACTGAAGCTTTCTTT
-	TRBJ2-2	TRBV7-6	-	16	CASSLGHRTYTGELFF	TGTGCCAGCAGCTTAGGCCATCGGACTTACACCGGGGAGCTGTTTTTT
-	TRBJ2-3	TRBV2	-	13	CASIQRYTDTQYF	TGTGCCAGCATCCAGCGGTACACAGATACGCAGTATTTT
-	TRBJ1-3	TRBV4-3	TRBD1	16	CASSQVQGAPGNTIYF	TGCGCCAGCAGCCAAGTTCAGGGGGCTCCTGGAAACACCATATATTTT
-	TRBJ2-7	TRBV20-1	TRBD2	17	CSASEGLARRGSYEQYF	TGCAGTGCTAGTGAAGGACTAGCTCGACGGGGCTCCTACGAGCAGTACTTC
-	TRBJ1-5	TRBV6-5	-	15	CASAREGTDYQPQHF	TGTGCCAGCGCACGGGAGGGGACTGACTATCAGCCCCAGCATTTT
-	TRBJ1-2	TRBV4-3	-	18	CASSQDIKRTARGYGYTF	TGCGCCAGCAGCCAAGACATTAAGAGGACAGCCCGAGGCTATGGCTACACCTTC
-	TRBJ2-6	TRBV15	-	15	CATSTRGSGANVLTF	TGTGCCACCAGCACCAGGGGCTCTGGGGCCAACGTCCTGACTTTC
once	TRBJ2-2	TRBV9	-	15	CASSAQGFSAGELFF	TGTGCCAGCAGCGCACAGGGATTTTCGGCCGGGGAGCTGTTTTTT
-	TRBJ2-1	TRBV28	TRBD1	14	CASSPLSHRQGRFF	TGTGCCAGCAGTCCCCTTTCTCATAGACAGGGGCGGTTCTTC
-	TRBJ2-7	TRBV5-1	TRBD2	14	CASSLSGSSHEQYF	TGCGCCAGCAGCCTTAGCGGGAGTAGCCACGAGCAGTACTTC
-	TRBJ1-1	TRBV7-9	TRBD1	16	CAGSSDRLHLNTEAFF	TGTGCCGGCTCGTCGGACAGGCTACACCTGAACACTGAAGCTTTCTTT
once	TRBJ2-7	TRBV30	-	11	CAWSRPSEQYF	TGTGCCTGGAGTCGCCCTAGTGAGCAGTACTTC
-	TRBJ1-1	TRBV3-1/TRBV3-2	-	14	CASARQLTRTEAFF	TGTGCCAGCGCCCGACAGTTAACCCGCACTGAAGCTTTCTTT
-	TRBJ2-6	TRBV9	TRBD1	15	CASSLYRGGANVLTF	TGTGCCAGCAGCCTGTACAGGGGTGGGGCCAACGTCCTGACTTTC
-	TRBJ2-7	TRBV28	TRBD1	17	CASSSTTGVSRSYEQYF	TGTGCCAGCAGTTCGACGACAGGGGTCTCACGCTCCTACGAGCAGTACTTC
-	TRBJ1-2	TRBV30	TRBD1	15	CAWNLYGTGDYGYTF	TGTGCCTGGAACTTATACGGGACAGGGGACTATGGCTACACCTTC
few	TRBJ1-1	TRBV28	TRBD1	14	CASTTGQLNTEAFF	TGTGCCAGCACGACGGGACAGCTTAACACTGAAGCTTTCTTT
-	TRBJ2-5	TRBV6-5	-	12	CASGTSWETQYF	TGTGCCAGCGGGACAAGCTGGGAGACCCAGTACTTC
-	TRBJ1-6	TRBV18	TRBD1	16	CASSPQGALYNSPLHF	TGTGCCAGCTCACCACAGGGGGCCCTTTATAATTCACCCCTCCACTTT
-	TRBJ2-1	TRBV9	TRBD2	15	CASSVSSGGYNEQFF	TGTGCCAGCAGCGTTTCTAGCGGGGGTTACAATGAGCAGTTCTTC
once	TRBJ1-1	TRBV7-9	-	15	CASSSQLGRNTEAFF	TGTGCCAGCAGCTCCCAGCTAGGGAGGAACACTGAAGCTTTCTTT
-	TRBJ1-2	TRBV19	-	13	CASTPLANYGYTF	TGTGCCAGTACCCCCCTAGCTAACTATGGCTACACCTTC
-	TRBJ2-3	TRBV9	-	15	CASSVDHSLTDTQYF	TGTGCCAGCAGCGTAGACCACAGCCTCACAGATACGCAGTATTTT
-	TRBJ1-6	TRBV9	-	13	CASSPGGYSPLHF	TGTGCCAGCAGCCCGGGGGGATATTCACCCCTCCACTTT
-	TRBJ1-2	TRBV7-3	-	15	CASSPQGLSNYGYTF	TGTGCCAGCAGCCCTCAGGGGCTCTCTAACTATGGCTACACCTTC
-	TRBJ1-1	TRBV29-1	-	14	CSVATTGFNTEAFF	TGCAGCGTCGCGACTACAGGGTTTAACACTGAAGCTTTCTTT
-	TRBJ1-3	TRBV11-2	-	12	CASSLQGNTIYF	TGTGCCAGCAGCTTACAGGGAAACACCATATATTTT
-	TRBJ1-1	TRBV19	TRBD1	14	CASSIIDRDTEAFF	TGTGCCAGTAGTATTATCGACAGGGACACTGAAGCTTTCTTT
-	TRBJ1-1	TRBV18	-	13	CASSPAGETEAFF	TGTGCCAGCTCACCCGCGGGGGAGACTGAAGCTTTCTTT
few	TRBJ2-1	TRBV4-2	-	15	CASSQRTGRGNEQFF	TGTGCCAGCAGCCAACGCACTGGGAGAGGCAATGAGCAGTTCTTC
-	TRBJ2-5	TRBV18	TRBD1	15	CASSRQGIVGETQYF	TGTGCCAGCTCACGACAGGGGATAGTGGGTGAGACCCAGTACTTC
few	TRBJ1-5	TRBV18	TRBD1	16	CASSHNSGTGVQPQHF	TGTGCCAGCTCACATAACTCCGGGACAGGGGTTCAGCCCCAGCATTTT
-	TRBJ1-2	TRBV27	-	15	CASSFTSQGWDGYTF	TGTGCCAGCAGTTTCACGAGTCAGGGCTGGGATGGCTACACCTTC
few	TRBJ1-1	TRBV24-1	TRBD1	13	CATSQTGGNEAFF	TGTGCCACCAGTCAGACAGGGGGAAATGAAGCTTTCTTT
few	TRBJ1-2	TRBV7-2	-	15	CASSFRQRVDYGYTF	TGTGCCAGCAGCTTTCGACAGCGAGTGGACTATGGCTACACCTTC
-	TRBJ2-7	TRBV5-4	-	14	CASSFGQDIYEQYF	TGTGCCAGCAGCTTCGGCCAGGACATCTACGAGCAGTACTTC
-	TRBJ2-1	TRBV5-1	TRBD1	16	CASSQGQGANYNEQFF	TGCGCCAGCAGCCAGGGACAGGGGGCGAACTACAATGAGCAGTTCTTC
-	TRBJ2-7	TRBV24-1	-	16	CATSGSSGTSTYEQYF	TGTGCCACCAGTGGCTCCTCCGGGACATCAACCTACGAGCAGTACTTC
-	TRBJ1-1	TRBV28	-	15	CASSPQGRGNTEAFF	TGTGCCAGCAGTCCTCAGGGGCGCGGGAACACTGAAGCTTTCTTT
once	TRBJ1-3	TRBV4-1	-	15	CASSQDPGSGNTIYF	TGCGCCAGCAGCCAAGATCCGGGCTCTGGAAACACCATATATTTT
many	TRBJ2-2	TRBV7-9	TRBD2	15	CASSQTSGYTGELFF	TGTGCCAGCAGCCAAACTAGCGGGTACACCGGGGAGCTGTTTTTT
-	TRBJ1-2	TRBV28	TRBD1	13	CASTEQGDYGYTF	TGTGCCAGCACCGAACAGGGGGATTACGGCTACACCTTC
-	TRBJ2-3	TRBV7-3	TRBD2	18	CASSFVGASGTGVDTQYF	TGTGCCAGCAGCTTCGTCGGGGCTAGCGGGACGGGGGTAGATACGCAGTATTTT
-	TRBJ2-7	TRBV18	-	15	CASSPGQTSSYEQYF	TGTGCCAGCTCACCGGGACAGACTAGCTCCTACGAGCAGTACTTC
-	TRBJ2-4	TRBV5-6	-	15	CASSQRTTAKNIQYF	TGTGCCAGCAGCCAGCGGACTACAGCCAAAAACATTCAGTACTTC
-	TRBJ2-2	TRBV5-1	-	15	CASSLGRGNTGELFF	TGCGCCAGCAGCTTGGGTAGGGGTAACACCGGGGAGCTGTTTTTT